This T cell receptor (beta chain) was profiled in a study of T cell changes during pregnancy in multiple sclerosis. Profiled with immunoSEQ multiplex PCR; TCRdb holds only in-frame clones, not every one. The sample shows under 85,000 clones, 90% to 95% of them seen only once. The germline V and J ends were trimmed by 4 bases and 8 bases, with 17 bases remaining between them. Looked up from germline, CDR1 is SEHNR and CDR2 is FQNEAQ (reference sequence). The CDR3 has 14 amino acids. The source material was CD4+ T cells from peripheral blood mononuclear cells, sampled in the second trimester of pregnancy. The TCR was taken from a female donor with multiple sclerosis, enrolled in a pregnancy study. The rearrangement links TRBV7-9 to TRBJ1-2, with D hard to call. The CDR3 coding sequence is TGTGCCAGCAGCTCATCCGGCCCTTCGGGGGGCTACACCTTC. It is translated as CASSSSGPSGGYTF.